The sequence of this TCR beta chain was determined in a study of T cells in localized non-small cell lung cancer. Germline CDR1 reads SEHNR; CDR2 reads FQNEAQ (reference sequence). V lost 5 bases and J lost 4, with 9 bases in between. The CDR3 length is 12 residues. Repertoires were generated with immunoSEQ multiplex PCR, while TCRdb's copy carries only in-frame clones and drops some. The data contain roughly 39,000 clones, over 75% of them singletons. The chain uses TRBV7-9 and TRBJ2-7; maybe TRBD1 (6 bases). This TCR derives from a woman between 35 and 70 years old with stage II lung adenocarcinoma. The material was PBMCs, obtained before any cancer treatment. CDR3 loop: CASSTGQYEQYF. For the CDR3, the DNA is TGTGCCAGCAGCACTGGACAGTACGAGCAGTACTTC.